This T cell receptor (beta chain) originates from a study of identical twins (dated by TCRdb to about 2016). For context, the study as a whole: The study deep-sequenced TCR alpha and beta repertoires from monozygotic twins, unrelated adults of various ages and cord blood to test whether fetal clonotypes persist. To rule out contamination, replicate twin experiments were performed at different times with different library preparation protocols.

Every donor was a healthy Caucasian. Three unrelated non-twin adults were also sequenced: a male aged 18 to 30, a male aged 50 to 60 and a female aged 50 to 60. Miltenyi CD45RO+ enrichment and human naive T-cell isolation kits were used to isolate memory (CD45RO+) and naive T cells from PBMC. Inclusive of the bounding cysteine and phenylalanine, the CDR3 is 13 residues long. Only the CDR3 DNA is retained, 39 bases long and in frame from the first base. The junction shows trimming of 2 bases on V and 2 bases on J, plus 7 bases between the germline ends. CDR1 and CDR2, per the germline V gene (reference sequence), are LGHDT and YNNKEL. The method behind the library was 5' RACE. For sequencing, an Illumina HiSeq 2000 was employed. Template switching added a universal primer binding site, and the final cDNA carried a unique molecular identifier that allowed TCR cDNA molecules to be counted accurately. Specific primers in the conserved constant-segment region were used to synthesize first-strand cDNA for TCR alpha and beta chains. To control for contamination, every cDNA library carried two barcodes: a SMART-Mk sample barcode plus Illumina barcodes. TruSeq adapter sequences, together with Illumina sample barcodes, were added in two successive PCR steps. Sequencing of the TCR alpha and beta cDNA libraries was done on the Illumina HiSeq platform using custom primers. In the authors' own workflow: Unique molecular identifiers were extracted from raw reads with MiGEC, and CDR3 positions were determined with MiXCR. For each individual, recombination models were inferred using an EM algorithm with the repgenHMM and IGoR tools. The tcR package in R was used for shared clonotype analysis, with sharing normalized by the product of cloneset sizes. To study raw recombination without the effects of thymic and clonal selection, out-of-frame nonproductive sequences were analyzed. Starting from the raw public reads, TCRdb applied fastp trimming at Q25, assembled clones with MiXCR and retained in-frame beta chains. For every CDR3 protein sequence, its rows merge into one entry that carries the most common genes and DNA. What appears here as the V and J calls and clone size reflects TCRdb's work, not the paper's. This sample holds about 450,000 distinct CDR3 sequences; about a fifth were observed only once. Approximately 12% of the sample is in the top ten clones.

The study at large found these results: Recombination models systematically underestimated out-of-frame TCR alpha sharing in monozygotic twins but agreed with sharing between unrelated individuals. Abundant cord blood beta clonotypes had fewer insertions, young adult naive repertoires showed a similar but weaker trend, and memory repertoires showed no such trend. Zero-insertion analyses could be partly confounded by invariant T cells such as MAIT and iNKT, although diverse VJ usage argued against such confounding for most clonotypes. A weaker excess of twin sharing was found in beta out-of-frame sequences because the signal-to-noise ratio was lowered by fewer shared sequences. Compared with coincidental sharing between unrelated individuals, an excess of low generation-probability sequences was observed among out-of-frame TCR alpha sequences shared between twins. Because the same donors could not be followed over many years, the conclusions relied on cross-sectional statistical analysis.

This clonotype has a handful of counts. This clone's antigen is unknown. No base quality values were provided; no much bigger clone lies one nucleotide off. The chain is made from TRBV3-1 and TRBJ2-7; the D gene lacks a confident call. The sequencing input was naive T cells sorted from blood. The cell subset or site label for this specimen denotes: cells isolated with a human naive T-cell isolation kit. The sequence derives from a man in his forties or fifties in good health. The bases read TGTGCCAGCAGCCAAACTACCCCCTACGAGCAGTACTTC. It translates to CASSQTTPYEQYF.